This T cell receptor (beta chain) is from a study of CD8 T cells in ankylosing spondylitis. Study-level findings and limits: Significantly higher representation of disease-linked clones was reported for matched ankylosing spondylitis synovial fluid. Characteristic, it appeared, of ankylosing spondylitis blood was a TCR beta motif of about eight highly homologous variants. Disease-associated clonotypes exhibited CD8+ identity and were relatively infrequent in peripheral blood.

This CDR3 comprises 15 residues. V dropped 4 bases and J dropped 5; count of bases not matched to a gene: 8. Germline V lookup: CDR1 SGDLS, CDR2 YYNGEE. This clonotype was counted ten times or more. Its specificity is unknown. TCR beta libraries were made by quantitative 5'-RACE with molecular barcodes. TCRdb re-derived calls from the 5' RACE reads in MiXCR, one entry per CDR3 protein. Of hundreds of thousands of distinct CDR3 sequences in the sample, more than 25% were seen once. The receptor was isolated from a male donor with ankylosing spondylitis or in good health (not recorded which). Sequenced material: blood, either unsorted or a sorted T cell fraction (not recorded which). The chain carries TRBV9 and TRBJ2-1, with 8 nucleotides matching TRBD1. The CDR3 DNA reads as TGTGCCAGCAGCCTGTCCCTGGGACAGGACAATGAGCAGTTCTTC. This gives the protein CASSLSLGQDNEQFF.